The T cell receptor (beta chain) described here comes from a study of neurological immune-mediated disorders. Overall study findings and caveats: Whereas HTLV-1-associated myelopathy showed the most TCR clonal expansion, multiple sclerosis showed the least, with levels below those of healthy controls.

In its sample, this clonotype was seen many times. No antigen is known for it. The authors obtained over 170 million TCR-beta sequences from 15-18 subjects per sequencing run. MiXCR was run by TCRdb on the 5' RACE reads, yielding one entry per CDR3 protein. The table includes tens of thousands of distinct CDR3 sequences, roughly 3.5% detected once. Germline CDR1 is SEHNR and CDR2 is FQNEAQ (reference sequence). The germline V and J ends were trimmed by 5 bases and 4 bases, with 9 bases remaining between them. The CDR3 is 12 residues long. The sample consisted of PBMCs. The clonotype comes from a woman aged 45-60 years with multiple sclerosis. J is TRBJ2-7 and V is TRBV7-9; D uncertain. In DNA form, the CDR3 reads TGTGCCAGCAGCGCTCAGGAGTACGAGCAGTACTTC. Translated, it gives CASSAQEYEQYF.